Listed here are 8 T cell receptor beta chains from one sample, sequenced in a study of blood T cell repertoires in COVID-19 (dated by TCRdb to about 2020). Library construction relied on the immunoSEQ multiplex PCR assay. TCRdb carries this immuneACCESS record with in-frame sequences only. Its versions omit some clonotypes, under half of them owing to an unresolved V gene in the studies checked, with the rest unexplained. Recorded for this sample are about 46,000 clones; about 88% of them occurred a single time. The ten largest account for approximately 3.1% of the sample. What was sequenced was PBMCs or T cells enriched from blood (not recorded which). The receptor set was obtained from a woman aged 50 to 65 who had recovered from COVID-19.

The V gene is TRBV6-5, the J gene TRBJ1-4; 8 nucleotides align to TRBD1. Germline V CDR1 and CDR2: MNHEY, SVGAGI. The CDR3 covers 13 residues. The V gene end was trimmed by 8 bases and the J gene end by 6 bases; junction bases not matched to a gene: 5. The CDR3 bases are TGTGCCAGCGGGGACAGGCTTGATGAAAAACTGTTTTTT. It specifies CASGDRLDEKLFF.

The chain carries TRBV6-5 and TRBJ1-1; the D is unclear. Trimming shortened V by 4 bases and J by 1 base, and 7 bases separated the two germline ends. Germline CDR1 reads MNHEY; CDR2 reads SVGAGI. The CDR3 length is 13 residues. The CDR3 loop reads CASSFQANTEAFF. The DNA for the CDR3 is TGTGCCAGCAGTTTTCAAGCGAACACTGAAGCTTTCTTT.

V gene TRBV7-9 combines with J gene TRBJ2-7; TRBD1 aligns across 7 bases. CDR3 length: 13 amino acids. Germline V gives CDR1 SEHNR, CDR2 FQNEAQ (reference sequence). J lost 6 bases, V lost 5 bases, and 7 bases had no gene match. CDR3 in DNA: TGTGCCAGCAGCACGACAGGGAGCGCCGAGCAGTACTTC. Translated: CASSTTGSAEQYF.

The chain uses TRBV5-8 and TRBJ2-2, with D uncertain. This CDR3 spans 11 amino acids. CDR1 and CDR2 from the germline V gene are SGHTS and YDEGEE. The V gene lost 8 bases and the J gene lost 1 base, with 3 bases spanning the gap. CDR3 in amino acids: CASRNTGELFF. The CDR3 DNA sequence: TGTGCCAGTAGGAACACCGGGGAGCTGTTTTTT.

The chain combines TRBV18 with TRBJ1-2; weak D call: TRBD1 (6 bases). Per germline, CDR1 KGHSH and CDR2 LQKENI. This CDR3 comprises 17 residues. V shed 4 bases and J shed 4 bases, with 22 bases lying between them. The CDR3 DNA reads as TGTGCCAGCTCACAGGGTCCCCTTACGACAGGTGGCTATGGCTACACCTTC. Its translation: CASSQGPLTTGGYGYTF.

The V and J genes are TRBV4-3 and TRBJ2-1; 13 bases align to TRBD2. Per the germline V gene, CDR1 is LGHNA and CDR2 is YSLEER. V was pared by 1 base and J by 12 bases, with 6 bases of the junction left unmatched. The CDR3 totals 15 residues. The CDR3 region is CASSQGALAGGRQFF. CDR3 DNA: TGCGCCAGCAGCCAAGGCGCACTAGCGGGGGGGCGGCAGTTCTTC.

The chain recombines TRBV7-2 with TRBJ2-7, with 8 bases aligning to TRBD2. The J segment lost 4 bases and the V segment lost 5 bases, leaving 7 bases of the junction unmatched. The CDR3 runs to 14 residues. Germline values: CDR1 SGHTA, CDR2 FQGNSA. CDR3 sequence reads: CASSPSGGPYEQYF. The CDR3 DNA is TGTGCCAGCAGCCCCTCGGGAGGGCCGTACGAGCAGTACTTC.

The rearrangement links TRBV28 to TRBJ2-1; 12 bases match TRBD1. Trimming at V came to 5 bases and at J to 7 bases, leaving 18 bases not matched to a gene. The CDR3 runs to 19 residues. CDR1 is MDHEN and CDR2 is SYDVKM in the germline V gene. DNA for the CDR3: TGTGCCAGCAGTCCCCCGGGACAGGGGGCTCCGGGAATGTCGAATGAGCAGTTCTTC. Its protein is CASSPPGQGAPGMSNEQFF.